This TCR beta chain was obtained from a study of T cell repertoires in cytomegalovirus infection. Via MiXCR, TCRdb re-called the reads, giving one row per CDR3 protein. The table records about 770,000 distinct CDR3 sequences, 25% to 30% of them present only once. As regards this clonotype: Antigen specificity is unknown.

The material sequenced was cultured CD8+ T cells from PBMCs, taken from culture after CMV antigen stimulation. This sequence originates from a human donor in good health (CMV status not recorded). Some clones in this sample may be carry-over from other donors' samples.

In DNA, the CDR3 is TGTGCCAGCGGTTCTGGGGGGACAGATACGCAGTATTTT. It codes for CASGSGGTDTQYF. The chain uses TRBV7-6 and TRBJ2-3; maybe TRBD2 (6 bases). This CDR3 has 13 amino acids. Between the trimmed V and J ends, which lost 8 bases and 3 bases, there was a span of 12 bases. The germline V gene has CDR1 SGHVS and CDR2 FNYEAQ.